The rows below give T cell receptor beta chains drawn from one sample of a study of CD4 T cells in relation to SARS-CoV-2 and coronaviruses. Profiled with immunoSEQ multiplex PCR; TCRdb holds only in-frame clones, not every one. The profile covers about 11,000 clones, with around 87% appearing a single time and around 2.2% taken by the ten largest. Sequenced: naive CD4+ T cells from PBMCs. The receptors originated from an adult with COVID-19. CDR3s include the opening cysteine and the closing phenylalanine or tryptophan. D genes are given only for firm matches. Some rows mark clone size as missing; the rest say once, few, many or name a class of expanded clone.

clone_size	j_call	v_call	cdr3_length	d_call	cdr3_nt	cdr3_aa
.	TRBJ2-5	TRBV3-1/TRBV3-2	14	.	TGTGCCAGCAGCCAAGCGGGGGGCGGGGAGACCCAGTACTTC	CASSQAGGGETQYF
once	TRBJ1-6	TRBV6-6	14	.	TGTGCCAGCAGCTTCGTGACCGGTGATTCACCCCTCCACTTT	CASSFVTGDSPLHF
.	TRBJ2-7	TRBV7-2	15	.	TGTGCCAGCAGCTTAGGGGCTGCTGCCTTATACGAGCAGTACTTC	CASSLGAAALYEQYF
.	TRBJ2-2	TRBV14	16	TRBD2	TGTGCCAGCTCCCGACTAGCGGGGGGTATCACCGGGGAGCTGTTTTTT	CASSRLAGGITGELFF
.	TRBJ2-3	TRBV9	16	TRBD2	TGTGCCAGCAGCGAACAGCGCTGGGGAGGGACAGATACGCAGTATTTT	CASSEQRWGGTDTQYF
few	TRBJ2-2	TRBV5-1	14	.	TGCGCCAGCAGCTTGAGGTTGAACACCGGGGAGCTGTTTTTT	CASSLRLNTGELFF
.	TRBJ2-5	TRBV29-1	16	.	TGCAGCGCCGAGGGGGGCGGCATCTCTACCTTCGGGTCCCAGTACTTC	CSAEGGGISTFGSQYF
once	TRBJ2-2	TRBV5-4	16	TRBD2	TGTGCCAGCAGCCCAGGACTAGCGGATAACACCGGGGAGCTGTTTTTT	CASSPGLADNTGELFF
.	TRBJ1-5	TRBV10-3	15	TRBD1	TGTGCCATCAGTGAGGCGACAGGGAACAATCAGCCCCAGCATTTT	CAISEATGNNQPQHF
few	TRBJ1-3	TRBV12-3/TRBV12-4	13	.	TGTGCGCGGCCTCTCGGCGAGGGAAACACCATATATTTT	CARPLGEGNTIYF
.	TRBJ2-3	TRBV3-1/TRBV3-2	17	.	TGTGCCAGCAGCCAACGATCGGGGGGCGGTGGGTCAGATACGCAGTATTTT	CASSQRSGGGGSDTQYF
.	TRBJ2-2	TRBV6-5	11	.	TGTGCCCTTAGGAACACCGGGGAGCTGTTTTTT	CALRNTGELFF
few	TRBJ1-3	TRBV3-1/TRBV3-2	14	.	TGTGCCAGCAGCCAGACCAGCTCTGGAAACACCATATATTTT	CASSQTSSGNTIYF
.	TRBJ2-3	TRBV9	15	TRBD2	TGTGCCAGCAGCCTCGGGGGGGCGGACACAGATACGCAGTATTTT	CASSLGGADTDTQYF
.	TRBJ2-7	TRBV28	14	TRBD1	TGTGCCAGCAGGGGGGGACAGGGAACCTACGAGCAGTACTTC	CASRGGQGTYEQYF
.	TRBJ1-4	TRBV6-2/TRBV6-3	14	.	TGTGCCAGCAGTCCAGTGGAGGTTAATGAAAAACTGTTTTTT	CASSPVEVNEKLFF
.	TRBJ2-5	TRBV18	12	.	TGTGCCAGCTCAGGACAGCGCGAGACCCAGTACTTC	CASSGQRETQYF
.	TRBJ1-2	TRBV28	13	.	TGTGCCAGCTGGACCGAAGCCGACTATGGCTACACCTTC	CASWTEADYGYTF
.	TRBJ1-1	TRBV7-9	17	TRBD1	TGTGCCAGCAGCTTAGTGCCAGGGGGCCCGGAGGTAGGTGAAGCTTTCTTT	CASSLVPGGPEVGEAFF
.	TRBJ2-5	TRBV6-5	14	.	TGTGCCAGCAGTTACTCAGGGGGGTGGGAGACCCAGTACTTC	CASSYSGGWETQYF
.	TRBJ2-3	TRBV5-1	14	.	TGCGCCAGCAGCCACGGGAGTGGGGCAGATACGCAGTATTTT	CASSHGSGADTQYF
.	TRBJ1-2	TRBV2	11	.	TGTGCCAGCAGTGAAGTACGTGGCTACACCTTC	CASSEVRGYTF
.	TRBJ2-3	TRBV18	12	.	TGTGCCAGCTCCCCCCTTTCGGATACGCAGTATTTT	CASSPLSDTQYF
.	TRBJ1-6	TRBV11-3	13	.	TGTGCCAGCAGCTCACAGGGTGGTTCACCCCTCCACTTT	CASSSQGGSPLHF
.	TRBJ1-5	TRBV7-9	12	.	TGTGCCAGCAGCCGTGGGAATCAGCCCCAGCATTTT	CASSRGNQPQHF
.	TRBJ1-2	TRBV5-1	15	TRBD1	TGCGCCAGCAGCTTGGAGACAGGGGGCCTCTATGGCTACACCTTC	CASSLETGGLYGYTF
.	TRBJ2-1	TRBV19	16	TRBD1	TGTGCCAGTAGTAACACGGGACAGGGGTTCAACAATGAGCAGTTCTTC	CASSNTGQGFNNEQFF
few	TRBJ1-2	TRBV11-3	15	TRBD1	TGTGCCAGCAGCGTGGGACAGGGTTTCAACTATGGCTACACCTTC	CASSVGQGFNYGYTF
.	TRBJ2-5	TRBV12-3/TRBV12-4	13	.	TGTGCCAGCAGGCTAGAGACAAGGGGGACCCAGTACTTC	CASRLETRGTQYF
.	TRBJ2-7	TRBV6-2/TRBV6-3	15	.	TGTGCCAGCAGCCGGGACGGGGGCCTCTCCTACGAGCAGTACTTC	CASSRDGGLSYEQYF
.	TRBJ2-3	TRBV3-1/TRBV3-2	14	.	TGTGCCAGCAGCCAGTTCGGGGGCACAGATACGCAGTATTTT	CASSQFGGTDTQYF
.	TRBJ2-3	TRBV3-1/TRBV3-2	15	.	TGTGCCAGCAGCACCGCCCCGGGGCCTGCAGATACGCAGTATTTT	CASSTAPGPADTQYF
.	TRBJ2-5	TRBV12-5	14	.	TGTGCTAGTGGTTTGGGGACAGCGTCGGAGACCCAGTACTTC	CASGLGTASETQYF
.	TRBJ2-5	TRBV6-2/TRBV6-3	13	TRBD1	TGTGCCAGCAGACCTGACAGGGAGGAGACCCAGTACTTC	CASRPDREETQYF
few	TRBJ1-4	TRBV4-1	16	.	TGCGCCAGCAGCCAAGATTGGGATCCGGGTAATGAAAAACTGTTTTTT	CASSQDWDPGNEKLFF
.	TRBJ2-3	TRBV12-3/TRBV12-4	13	TRBD2	TGTGCTGTCCGGGGGGGGAGGACGGATACGCAGTATTTT	CAVRGGRTDTQYF
once	TRBJ1-4	TRBV7-9	15	.	TGTGCCAGCAGCTTCCTCGGGACAACTAATGAAAAACTGTTTTTT	CASSFLGTTNEKLFF
.	TRBJ2-2	TRBV6-5	16	TRBD1	TGTGCCAGCAGTTACTCGAAGGGCAGGGGGCTTGGGGAGCTGTTTTTT	CASSYSKGRGLGELFF
.	TRBJ1-4	TRBV11-2	15	TRBD1	TGTGCCAGCAGCTTAGATGGGCAGGGGGTTGAAAAACTGTTTTTT	CASSLDGQGVEKLFF
.	TRBJ2-3	TRBV6-5	16	.	TGTGCCAGCAGTTGGCAATCTTGGGGGAGCACAGATACGCAGTATTTT	CASSWQSWGSTDTQYF
.	TRBJ2-7	TRBV3-1/TRBV3-2	15	.	TGTGCCAGCAGCCAAGGTTGGGGCGGGAATTACGAGCAGTACTTC	CASSQGWGGNYEQYF
.	TRBJ2-1	TRBV7-2	15	.	TGTGCCAGCAGCCCTAGACAAAGCTCCTACAATGAGCAGTTCTTC	CASSPRQSSYNEQFF
once	TRBJ2-5	TRBV27	18	.	TGTGCCAGCAGTTTATCGTCTCGGAGGGCCGGGGGCAGGGAGACCCAGTACTTC	CASSLSSRRAGGRETQYF
.	TRBJ2-7	TRBV27	9	.	TGTGCCCGAGTTGAGGCCCCTCGCTTC	CARVEAPRF
.	TRBJ1-5	TRBV10-3	13	TRBD1	TGTGCCATCAGATCAGGGGGTATAGAGCCCCAGCATTTT	CAIRSGGIEPQHF
.	TRBJ2-5	TRBV12-3/TRBV12-4	13	.	TGTGCCAGCAGTTTAGCGGGGCGAGAGACCCAGTACTTC	CASSLAGRETQYF
large	TRBJ1-2	TRBV11-3	15	TRBD1	TGTGCCAGCAGCCCCAACAGGGGAGCTAACTATGGCTACACCTTC	CASSPNRGANYGYTF